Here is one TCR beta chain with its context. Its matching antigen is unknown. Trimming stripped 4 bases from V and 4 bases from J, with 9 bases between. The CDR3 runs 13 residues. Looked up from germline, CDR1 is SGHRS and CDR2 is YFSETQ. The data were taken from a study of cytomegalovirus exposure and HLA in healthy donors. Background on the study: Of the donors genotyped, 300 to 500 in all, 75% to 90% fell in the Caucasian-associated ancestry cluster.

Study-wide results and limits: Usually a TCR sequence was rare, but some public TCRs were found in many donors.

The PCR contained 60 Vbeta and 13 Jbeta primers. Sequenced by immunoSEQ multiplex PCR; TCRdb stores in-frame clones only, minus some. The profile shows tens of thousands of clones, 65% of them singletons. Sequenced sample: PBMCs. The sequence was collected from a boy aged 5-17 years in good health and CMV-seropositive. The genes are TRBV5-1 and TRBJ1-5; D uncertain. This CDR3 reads CASSPLGNQPQHF. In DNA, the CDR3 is TGCGCCAGCAGCCCTCTCGGTAATCAGCCCCAGCATTTT.